The subject of this entry is one T cell receptor (beta chain). This CDR3 region has 15 residues. Trimming took 6 bases from V and 1 from J, leaving 10 bases between them. Germline values: CDR1 MNHNS, CDR2 SASEGT. Sequencing used immunoSEQ multiplex PCR; TCRdb keeps in-frame clones, though not all of them. The sample records about 14,000 clones, approximately 71% being singletons. The record originates from a study of T cells after somatic rescue of genetic block. The sequencing input was peripheral blood mononuclear cells (PBMCs). The gene calls are TRBV6-1 and TRBJ2-6, with TRBD2 as a possible D gene (5 bases). This TCR derives from a man in his late teens or twenties. The CDR3 nucleotides read TGTGCCAGCAGCCCCGGGATTTCTGGGGCCAACGTCCTGACTTTC. Its protein is CASSPGISGANVLTF.